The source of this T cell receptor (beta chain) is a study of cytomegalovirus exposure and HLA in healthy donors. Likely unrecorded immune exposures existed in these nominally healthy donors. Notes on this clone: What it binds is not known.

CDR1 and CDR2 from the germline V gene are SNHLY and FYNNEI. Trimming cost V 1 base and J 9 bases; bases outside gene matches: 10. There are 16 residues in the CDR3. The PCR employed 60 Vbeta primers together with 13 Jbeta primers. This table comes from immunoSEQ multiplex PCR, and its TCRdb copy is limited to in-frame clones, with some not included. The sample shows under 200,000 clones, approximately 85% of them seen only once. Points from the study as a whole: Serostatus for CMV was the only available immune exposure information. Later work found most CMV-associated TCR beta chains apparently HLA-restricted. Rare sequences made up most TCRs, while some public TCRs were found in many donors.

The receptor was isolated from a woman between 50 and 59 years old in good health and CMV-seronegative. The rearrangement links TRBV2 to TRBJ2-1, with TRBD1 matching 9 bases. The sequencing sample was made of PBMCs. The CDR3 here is CASSEGGTGSTSEQFF. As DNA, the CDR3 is TGTGCCAGCAGTGAAGGAGGGACAGGGTCCACAAGTGAGCAGTTCTTC.